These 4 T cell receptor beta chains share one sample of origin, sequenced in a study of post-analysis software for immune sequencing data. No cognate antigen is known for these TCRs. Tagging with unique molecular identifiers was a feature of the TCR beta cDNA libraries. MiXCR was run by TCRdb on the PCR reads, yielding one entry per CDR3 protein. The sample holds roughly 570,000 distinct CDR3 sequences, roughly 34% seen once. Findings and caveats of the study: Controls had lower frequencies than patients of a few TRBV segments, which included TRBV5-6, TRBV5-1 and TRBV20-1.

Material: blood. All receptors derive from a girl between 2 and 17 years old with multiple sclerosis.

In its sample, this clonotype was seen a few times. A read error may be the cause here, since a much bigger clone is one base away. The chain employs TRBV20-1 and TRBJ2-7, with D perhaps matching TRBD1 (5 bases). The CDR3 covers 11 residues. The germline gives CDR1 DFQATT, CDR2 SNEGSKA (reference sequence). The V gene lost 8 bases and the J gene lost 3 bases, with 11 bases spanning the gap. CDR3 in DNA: TGCAGTCCCAGGGTCAGCTACGAGCAGTACTTC. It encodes CSPRVSYEQYF.

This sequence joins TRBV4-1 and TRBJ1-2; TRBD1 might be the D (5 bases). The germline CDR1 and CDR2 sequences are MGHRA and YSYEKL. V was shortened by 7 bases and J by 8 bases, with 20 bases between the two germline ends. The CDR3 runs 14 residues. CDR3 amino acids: CASTPAGVARGYTF. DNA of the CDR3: TGCGCCAGCACCCCAGCGGGGGTCGCACGGGGCTACACCTTC.

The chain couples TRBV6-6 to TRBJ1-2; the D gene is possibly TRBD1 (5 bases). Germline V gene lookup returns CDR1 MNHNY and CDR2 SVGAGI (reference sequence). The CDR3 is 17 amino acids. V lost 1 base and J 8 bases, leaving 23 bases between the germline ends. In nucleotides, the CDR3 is TGTGCCAGCAGTTACTGGCAGGGCTGGTTTTTTAGCGGGGGCTACACCTTC. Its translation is CASSYWQGWFFSGGYTF.

The chain's CDR3 is CASSQETRTSGVRQETQYF. CDR3 DNA: TGCGCCAGCAGCCAAGAGACGCGGACTAGCGGGGTACGCCAAGAGACCCAGTACTTC. J is TRBJ2-5 and V is TRBV4-1; 12 bases line up with TRBD2. V dropped 0 bases and J dropped 1; count of bases not matched to a gene: 9. Germline lookup yields CDR1 MGHRA and CDR2 YSYEKL. The CDR3 has 19 amino acids.